Below are 28 T cell receptor beta chains sequenced from a single sample in a study of blood T cells in healthy people across ages. Then a second PCR, running roughly 7 to 12 cycles, was carried out with a sample-barcoded 5' primer and a J-beta primer mix. TCRdb re-derived calls from the 5' RACE reads in MiXCR, one entry per CDR3 protein. The sample lists approximately 670,000 distinct CDR3 sequences; approximately 40% were seen once. Sequenced sample: blood. These receptors were collected from a man older than 75 in good health.

As for this clonotype: Just one base apart from a much larger clone, this may be a read error. This sequence joins TRBV20-1 and TRBJ2-3; 11 bases map to TRBD2. The germline gives CDR1 DFQATT, CDR2 SNEGSKA (reference sequence). This CDR3 region has 15 residues. Here the CDR3 reads CSTSSSGGFTDTQYF. CDR3 DNA: TGCAGTACTAGTTCTAGCGGGGGGTTCACAGATACGCAGTATTTT.

The chain uses TRBV11-3 and TRBJ2-7; D is uncertain. The CDR3 runs 15 residues. CDR1 is SGHNT and CDR2 is YENEEA in the germline V gene. With 6 bases removed from V and 5 bases from J, the gap between germline ends came to 20 bases. CDR3 nucleotides: TGTGCCAGCAGTCCACAGTCGGGCAGGAGCCACGAGCAGTACTTC. This codes for CASSPQSGRSHEQYF.

The chain employs TRBV12-3 or TRBV12-4 and TRBJ2-7, with D possibly being TRBD2 (6 bases). The better agreement between TRBJ2-5 and the DNA end casts doubt on the J call. This CDR3 region has 14 residues. CDR3 region: CASSSGVVRETQYF. In DNA form, the CDR3 reads TGTGCCAGCAGTTCGGGGGTAGTGAGAGAGACCCAGTACTTC.

The V call is TRBV5-1, the J call TRBJ2-1, with D tentatively TRBD1 or TRBD2 (5 bases each). Germline CDR1 and CDR2: SGHRS and YFSETQ. V was cut by 1 base and J by 7 bases, with 21 bases left in between. The CDR3 totals 17 residues. The CDR3 is CASSLLFGGFEQNEQFF. In DNA, the CDR3 is TGCGCCAGCAGCTTGCTATTTGGGGGTTTTGAACAGAATGAGCAGTTCTTC.

This chain uses TRBV28 with TRBJ2-4, with TRBD2 identical over 10 bases. The better agreement between TRBJ2-7 and the DNA end casts doubt on the J call. The CDR3 loop spans 13 amino acids. CDR1 is MDHEN, CDR2 SYDVKM, per germline. CDR3 coding DNA: TGTGCCACCCACAGCGGGAGGGCCGGCGAGCAGTACTTC. Its protein is CATHSGRAGEQYF.

This chain joins TRBV19 and TRBJ1-5; D ambiguous. The CDR3 is made up of 15 amino acids. Trimming stripped 5 bases from V and 0 bases from J, with 11 bases between. The germline gives CDR1 LNHDA, CDR2 SQIVND (reference sequence). This chain's CDR3 is CASSAGVDSNQPQHF. The CDR3 coding sequence is TGTGCCAGTAGTGCGGGAGTTGATAGCAATCAGCCCCAGCATTTT. The full variable domain, rest sourced from reference TRBV19 and TRBJ1-5, is DGGITQSPKYLFRKEGQNVTLSCEQNLNHDAMYWYRQDPGQGLRLIYYSQIVNDFQKGDIAEGYSVSREKKESFPLTVTSAQKNPTAFYLCASSAGVDSNQPQHFGDGTRLSIL.

A remark on this clonotype: Its ends do not fully match the called genes, so a read error is possible. V and J are TRBV6-4 and TRBJ2-4; 7 bases line up with TRBD2. With the DNA end fitting TRBJ2-7 better, the J assignment may be wrong. Germline V gives CDR1 MRHNA, CDR2 SNTAGT. The CDR3 runs 15 residues. CDR3 DNA: TGTGCCAGCGGTGATGCCCGGCCTAGCGGCTACGAGCAGTACTTC. Translation: CASGDARPSGYEQYF.

J is TRBJ1-1 and V is TRBV20-1, with D hard to call. The CDR3 consists of 14 residues. Looked up from germline, CDR1 is DFQATT and CDR2 is SNEGSKA (reference sequence). The V end was cut by 2 bases, the J end by 0 bases, with 10 bases between. CDR3 amino acids: CSARHPAMNTEAFF. CDR3 in DNA: TGCAGTGCTAGACATCCAGCCATGAACACTGAAGCTTTCTTT.

The sample holds a few counts of this clonotype. The V gene is TRBV6-2 or TRBV6-3, the J gene TRBJ2-4; 11 bases fit TRBD2. TRBJ2-7 matches the DNA end more closely, so the J call is doubtful. Germline loops: CDR1 MNHEY, CDR2 SVGEGT. This CDR3 contains 17 residues. The CDR3 DNA reads as TGTGCCAGCAGTTACTGGCGACCGGGACTAGCGGAGGGCGAGCAGTACTTC. The encoded protein is CASSYWRPGLAEGEQYF.

The table lists this clonotype with a few counts. J is TRBJ2-5 and V is TRBV27; D is perhaps TRBD1 (5 bases). The length of the CDR3 is 15 residues. Germline V gives CDR1 MNHEY, CDR2 SMNVEV (reference sequence). V lost 4 bases and J 0 bases, leaving 12 bases between the germline ends. CDR3 sequence: CASSWQGKNQETQYF. CDR3 nucleotides: TGTGCCAGCAGTTGGCAGGGTAAAAACCAAGAGACCCAGTACTTC.

This sequence joins TRBV4-1 and TRBJ2-2; D unresolved. The V end was cut by 0 bases, the J end by 6 bases, with 5 bases between. The germline CDR1 and CDR2 sequences are MGHRA and YSYEKL. The CDR3 consists of 13 residues. DNA for the CDR3: TGCGCCAGCAGCCAAGATTTTGCCGGGGAGCTGTTTTTT. Residues: CASSQDFAGELFF.

This chain links TRBV20-1 with TRBJ2-3, with TRBD2 identical over 11 bases. Looked up from germline, CDR1 is DFQATT and CDR2 is SNEGSKA (reference sequence). The CDR3 extends over 17 amino acids. The V gene end was trimmed by 1 base and the J gene end by 2 bases; junction bases not matched to a gene: 8. The CDR3 loop is CSARGQVLAGDTDTQYF. CDR3 nucleotides: TGCAGTGCTAGAGGGCAGGTACTAGCGGGGGACACAGATACGCAGTATTTT.

This rearrangement joins TRBV12-3 or TRBV12-4 to TRBJ1-1, with D possibly matching TRBD1 (5 bases). Deletions cut 1 base from V and 4 bases from J, with 10 bases between. The CDR3 contains 14 residues. This CDR3 is CASSLEAGPTEAFF. The CDR3 nucleotides are TGTGCCAGCAGTTTAGAGGCAGGGCCCACTGAAGCTTTCTTT.

This clonotype was seen more than once but under ten times. The rearrangement links TRBV5-1 to TRBJ2-7; D is possibly TRBD2 (7 bases). Germline CDR1 and CDR2: SGHRS and YFSETQ. The V gene lost 0 bases and the J gene lost 7 bases, with 14 bases spanning the gap. The CDR3 contains 14 residues. CDR3 region: CASSLAGGASEQYF. The CDR3 DNA reads TGCGCCAGCAGCTTGGCTGGGGGGGCGTCAGAGCAGTACTTC.

This chain uses TRBV6-2 or TRBV6-3 with TRBJ2-1, with TRBD2 matching 8 bases. With 4 bases clipped from V and 8 bases from J, the junction kept 16 bases outside the gene matches. Germline CDR1 and CDR2: MNHEY and SVGEGT. CDR3 length: 17 residues. The CDR3 DNA sequence: TGTGCCAGCAGTTCCTCGAGGACTAGCCTGGATTGGGATGAGCAGTTCTTC. This gives the protein CASSSSRTSLDWDEQFF.

In its sample, this clonotype was seen a few times. This chain joins TRBV6-2 or TRBV6-3 and TRBJ1-5, with D hard to call. Germline CDR1 MNHEY, CDR2 SVGEGT. This CDR3 has 13 residues. Trimming stripped 2 bases from V and 4 bases from J, with 6 bases between. DNA of the CDR3: TGTGCCAGCAGTTACGATGGGAATCAGCCCCAGCATTTT. Translation: CASSYDGNQPQHF.

The count of this clonotype is one. J is TRBJ1-1 and V is TRBV7-9; 7 nucleotides match TRBD1. Trimming cost V 5 bases and J 1 base; bases outside gene matches: 4. This CDR3 comprises 14 residues. Germline CDR1 is SEHNR and CDR2 is FQNEAQ (reference sequence). The CDR3 DNA is TGTGCCAGCAGCGAAAAGGGGGCGAACACTGAAGCTTTCTTT. Encoded protein: CASSEKGANTEAFF.

This clonotype showed up just a few times. The chain carries TRBV4-2 and TRBJ2-5; 9 positions match TRBD2. Losses at the gene ends were 7 bases for V and 1 base for J; bases not matched to a gene: 10. Germline loops: CDR1 LGHNA, CDR2 YNFKEQ. This CDR3 is built from 16 residues. CDR3 DNA: TGTGCCAGCACCCGGGAGGCGGGAGGGATCCAAGAGACCCAGTACTTC. Translated, it gives CASTREAGGIQETQYF.

There are a few counts of this clonotype. The DNA of the CDR3 is TGCAGTGCTAGCGCCCTTACAGGGGATCCTAACTATGGCTACACCTTC. Translating gives CSASALTGDPNYGYTF. The J gene is TRBJ1-2, the V gene TRBV20-1, with 7 bases identical to TRBD1. The germline V gene encodes CDR1 DFQATT and CDR2 SNEGSKA (reference sequence). The CDR3 is 16 residues long. After removal of 3 bases from V and 0 bases from J, the junction contained 10 bases not matched to a gene.

This clonotype was detected only a few times. DNA for the CDR3: TGTGCCAGCAGTTTTGCAGACTCCTACGAGCAGTACTTC. Residues: CASSFADSYEQYF. This sequence joins TRBV27 and TRBJ2-7; D remains unclear. V was cut by 3 bases and J by 0 bases, with 6 bases left in between. Germline-derived CDR1 and CDR2 are MNHEY and SMNVEV (reference sequence). The CDR3 has 13 residues.

The chain combines TRBV6-2 or TRBV6-3 with TRBJ2-7; D is uncertain. The germline CDR1 and CDR2 sequences are MNHEY and SVGEGT. The length of the CDR3 is 12 residues. V was cut by 2 bases and J by 7 bases, with 9 bases left in between. The DNA of the CDR3 is TGTGCCAGCAGTTACACCTTTCGGGAGCAGTACTTC. It yields the protein CASSYTFREQYF.

The rearrangement uses TRBV20-1 and TRBJ2-7; the match to TRBD2 covers 13 bases. There are 16 residues in the CDR3. Germline assignment: CDR1 DFQATT and CDR2 SNEGSKA (reference sequence). V was pared by 3 bases and J by 9 bases, with 14 bases of the junction left unmatched. The CDR3 DNA follows: TGCAGTGCTAGTTTAGGACTAGCGGGAGCGGGGGACGGGCAGTACTTC. This codes for CSASLGLAGAGDGQYF.

This clonotype was counted at least ten times. This chain's CDR3 is CASNRNKGYEQYF. DNA for the CDR3: TGTGCCAGCAACAGAAATAAAGGATACGAGCAGTACTTC. V usage is TRBV2 and J usage is TRBJ2-7; D unresolved. The CDR3 extends over 13 amino acids. Trimming shortened V by 7 bases and J by 4 bases, and 14 bases separated the two germline ends. Germline assignment: CDR1 SNHLY and CDR2 FYNNEI.

This chain joins TRBV24-1 and TRBJ2-5; 16 bases fit TRBD2. This CDR3 has 18 amino acids. Germline V gene data show CDR1 as KGHDR and CDR2 as SFDVKD. V dropped 4 bases and J dropped 5; count of bases not matched to a gene: 9. The CDR3 DNA is TGTGCCACCAGTGACCCCGGGACTAGCGGGAGGGCCGGGGAGACCCAGTACTTC. It is translated as CATSDPGTSGRAGETQYF.

The genes are TRBV11-1 and TRBJ1-1, with 10 bases matching TRBD1. Germline V gene lookup returns CDR1 SGHAT and CDR2 FQDESV (reference sequence). This CDR3 contains 13 residues. The V gene end was trimmed by 4 bases and the J gene end by 9 bases; junction bases not matched to a gene: 5. As DNA, the CDR3 is TGTGCCAGCAGCTCACGGACAGGGGGGAAAGCTTTCTTT. Translated, it gives CASSSRTGGKAFF.

Ten or more counts support this clonotype. The chain uses TRBV2 and TRBJ1-2; tentatively, D is TRBD1 (5 bases). The V gene's germline CDR1 is SNHLY and CDR2 FYNNEI. This CDR3 comprises 14 residues. V was cut by 4 bases and J by 2 bases, with 11 bases left in between. The CDR3 nucleotides are TGTGCCAGCAGTGGGGCAGGGCCCAACTATGGCTACACCTTC. It encodes CASSGAGPNYGYTF.

A note on this clonotype: The junction departs from the called germline gene at one end, perhaps through a read error. The chain combines TRBV4-3 with TRBJ1-5, with a possible D match to TRBD1 (5 bases). The germline V gene has CDR1 LGHNA and CDR2 YSLEER. The CDR3 totals 14 residues. CDR3 bases: TGCGCTAGCAGTCAAGATCCTGGGGCTCAGCCCCAGCATTTT. Translation gives CASSQDPGAQPQHF.

The chain carries TRBV6-5 and TRBJ1-5; unclear D gene. CDR3 size: 13 residues. Germline loops: CDR1 MNHEY, CDR2 SVGAGI. V was cut by 8 bases and J by 2 bases, with 10 bases left in between. The CDR3 DNA sequence: TGTGCCAGCCGGACGGGTGGCAATCAGCCCCAGCATTTT. Amino acid sequence: CASRTGGNQPQHF.